Presented here are 22 T cell receptor beta chains from one specimen sequenced in a study of blood T cell repertoires in COVID-19 (dated by TCRdb to about 2020). Library preparation was by the immunoSEQ multiplex PCR assay. This is the immuneACCESS table as TCRdb keeps it, with only in-frame sequences that have V and J called. A part of the clones is gone; compared with another copy, unresolved V genes explain less than half, and the rest is unexplained. The sample yields approximately 280,000 clones; 75% to 90% were counted once. Around 2.1% of the sample comes from the top ten. Sequencing was done on a sample of peripheral blood. These receptor sequences come from a man over 45 with acute or convalescent COVID-19.

V is TRBV27 and J is TRBJ2-3, with a weak D call TRBD2 (6 bases). The V gene's germline CDR1 is MNHEY and CDR2 SMNVEV (reference sequence). The CDR3 length is 14 residues. Trimming cost V 5 bases and J 0 bases, with 9 bases left between them. The CDR3 nucleotides read TGTGCCAGCAGTATCGGGACTAGCACAGATACGCAGTATTTT. Its protein product is CASSIGTSTDTQYF.

This chain links TRBV9 with TRBJ2-7, with TRBD1 matching over 10 bases. V lost 4 bases to trimming and J lost 2 bases; unmatched junction nucleotides: 6. CDR1 and CDR2 (germline): SGDLS, YYNGEE. The CDR3 covers 15 residues. CDR3 region: CASSQLGTGAYEQYF. The CDR3 nucleotides read TGTGCCAGCAGCCAACTCGGGACAGGGGCCTACGAGCAGTACTTC.

This clone came up once. The genes are TRBV7-3 and TRBJ2-4; D might be TRBD2 (6 bases). Germline loops: CDR1 SGHTA, CDR2 FQGTGA. This CDR3 has 16 residues. The V gene lost 3 bases and the J gene lost 2 bases, with 14 bases spanning the gap. CDR3 loop: CASSFFAGTSKNIQYF. The DNA of the CDR3 is TGTGCCAGCAGCTTTTTTGCGGGGACGTCCAAAAACATTCAGTACTTC.

The J gene is TRBJ1-5, the V gene TRBV18; D possibly corresponds to TRBD1 (5 bases). With 2 bases removed from V and 9 bases from J, the gap between germline ends came to 11 bases. Germline CDR1 is KGHSH and CDR2 is LQKENI. The length of the CDR3 is 13 residues. CDR3 sequence (DNA): TGTGCCAGCTCACCAGGCAGGGAATTGCCCCAGCATTTT. The encoded protein is CASSPGRELPQHF.

This clone was observed many times. The chain couples TRBV2 to TRBJ2-2, with TRBD2 matching over 9 bases. The CDR3 spans 17 residues. Germline assignment: CDR1 SNHLY and CDR2 FYNNEI. V trimming: 1 base; J trimming: 2 bases; junction bases outside the gene matches: 5. The CDR3 here is CASSEGEGLANTGELFF. The CDR3 nucleotides read TGTGCCAGCAGTGAAGGGGAGGGACTAGCTAACACCGGGGAGCTGTTTTTT. Filled out from reference TRBV2 and TRBJ2-2, the complete variable domain reads EPEVTQTPSHQVTQMGQEVILRCVPISNHLYFYWYRQILGQKVEFLVSFYNNEISEKSEIFDDQFSVERPDGSNFTLKIRSTKLEDSAMYFCASSEGEGLANTGELFFGEGSRLTVL.

This clone was counted many times. Other DNA sequences in the same sample also yield this CDR3. The rearrangement links TRBV9 to TRBJ1-2, with TRBD1 identical over 9 bases. The ends lost 3 bases at V and 7 bases at J; junction bases unmatched: 4. The CDR3 loop spans 13 amino acids. From germline, CDR1 is SGDLS and CDR2 YYNGEE. The CDR3 here is CASSAGTGFGYTF. The DNA for the CDR3 is TGTGCCAGCAGCGCCGGGACAGGGTTTGGCTACACCTTC.

The chain joins TRBV13 to TRBJ1-1; tentatively, D is TRBD1 (5 bases). Per germline, CDR1 PRHDT and CDR2 FYEKMQ (reference sequence). There are 13 residues in the CDR3. Trimming left V 5 bases short and J 8 bases short, with 15 bases between. The CDR3 is CASSHAGFAEAFF. Here the CDR3 DNA reads TGTGCCAGCAGCCATGCAGGGTTCGCGGAAGCTTTCTTT.

The genes are TRBV19 and TRBJ1-2, with 9 positions matching TRBD1. The CDR3 totals 14 residues. Unmatched junction bases numbered 7, after V lost 4 bases and J lost 7 bases. The germline gives CDR1 LNHDA, CDR2 SQIVND (reference sequence). The CDR3 here is CASSRTTGGSGYTF. The CDR3 bases are TGTGCCAGTAGTAGAACAACAGGGGGCAGTGGCTACACCTTC.

The rearrangement uses TRBV2 and TRBJ2-1; the D is unclear. The V end lost 2 bases, the J end lost 0 bases, and 8 bases lay between the germline ends. The CDR3 consists of 15 residues. Germline V gives CDR1 SNHLY, CDR2 FYNNEI. The CDR3 DNA reads as TGTGCCAGCAGTGAACAACAGAGCTCCTACAATGAGCAGTTCTTC. Translation: CASSEQQSSYNEQFF. The full variable domain, completed using reference TRBV2 and TRBJ2-1, is EPEVTQTPSHQVTQMGQEVILRCVPISNHLYFYWYRQILGQKVEFLVSFYNNEISEKSEIFDDQFSVERPDGSNFTLKIRSTKLEDSAMYFCASSEQQSSYNEQFFGPGTRLTVL.

This chain joins TRBV7-2 and TRBJ2-7; perhaps TRBD2 as D (7 bases). Germline CDR1 is SGHTA and CDR2 is FQGNSA. Deletions cut 4 bases from V and 7 bases from J, with 20 bases between. The CDR3 is 15 amino acids. CDR3 sequence reads: CASSSQEGGRQEQYF. The CDR3 bases are TGTGCCAGCAGCTCTCAGGAGGGGGGGCGTCAGGAGCAGTACTTC.

This chain links TRBV9 with TRBJ1-3, with a tentative D call TRBD1 (6 bases). The CDR3 totals 17 residues. Trimming left V 4 bases short and J 0 bases short, with 17 bases between. CDR1 and CDR2 from the germline V gene are SGDLS and YYNGEE. The CDR3 DNA sequence: TGTGCCAGCAGCACACGAGGACAGACTCTCTCTGGAAACACCATATATTTT. It codes for CASSTRGQTLSGNTIYF. Complete variable domain (other parts from reference TRBV9 and TRBJ1-3): DSGVTQTPKHLITATGQRVTLRCSPRSGDLSVYWYQQSLDQGLQFLIQYYNGEERAKGNILERFSAQQFPDLHSELNLSSLELGDSALYFCASSTRGQTLSGNTIYFGEGSWLTVV.

This chain's CDR3 is CATSRDQGAGEQFF. DNA for the CDR3: TGTGCCACCAGCAGAGATCAGGGGGCGGGTGAGCAGTTCTTC. V usage is TRBV15 and J usage is TRBJ2-1, with 8 bases fitting TRBD1. Germline V gives CDR1 LNHNV, CDR2 YYDKDF (reference sequence). The CDR3 totals 14 residues. Trimming removed 0 bases from V and 9 bases from J; junction bases left unmatched: 4.

This rearrangement joins TRBV4-2 to TRBJ2-5, with 8 bases that match TRBD1. The germline CDR1 and CDR2 sequences are LGHNA and YNFKEQ. The CDR3 is made up of 15 amino acids. V shed 5 bases, J shed 5 bases, and the junction held 10 bases outside the gene matches. CDR3 protein: CASSIRTGSMETQYF. The CDR3 DNA reads TGTGCCAGCAGCATAAGGACAGGGTCGATGGAGACCCAGTACTTC.

The chain carries TRBV4-1 and TRBJ1-2, with 8 positions matching TRBD1. V was clipped by 0 bases and J by 8 bases; unmatched bases: 8. The CDR3 runs 15 residues. CDR1 and CDR2 (germline): MGHRA, YSYEKL. The CDR3 DNA is TGCGCCAGCAGCCAAGATGGGGGACAGGTCCTAGGCTACACCTTC. It translates to CASSQDGGQVLGYTF.

This clone was seen just once. The V call is TRBV6-5, the J call TRBJ1-3; no reliable D call. V lost 5 bases and J 0 bases, leaving 8 bases between the germline ends. The CDR3 sequence is 14 residues long. Germline V CDR1 and CDR2: MNHEY, SVGAGI. CDR3 residues: CASSPTFSGNTIYF. CDR3 nucleotides: TGTGCCAGCAGTCCGACATTCTCTGGAAACACCATATATTTT.

The chain is built from TRBV5-1 and TRBJ2-5; tentative D call: TRBD1 (6 bases). The CDR3 extends over 14 amino acids. With 4 bases removed from V and 1 base from J, the gap between germline ends came to 11 bases. Germline CDR1 is SGHRS and CDR2 is YFSETQ. DNA for the CDR3: TGCGCCAGCAGCGCAGGACAGATCCAAGAGACCCAGTACTTC. Its translation: CASSAGQIQETQYF.

The chain joins TRBV6-4 to TRBJ2-5, with 9 bases identical to TRBD1. Unmatched junction bases numbered 8, after V lost 10 bases and J lost 2 bases. Germline-derived CDR1 and CDR2 are MRHNA and SNTAGT. CDR3 size: 14 residues. CDR3 residues: CATEMTGGQETQYF. CDR3 coding DNA: TGTGCCACCGAAATGACAGGGGGACAAGAGACCCAGTACTTC.

The rearrangement uses TRBV4-1 and TRBJ2-1; TRBD2 matches 9 bases. Germline trimming cut 2 bases from V and 0 bases from J; bases unmatched to any gene: 11. In germline, CDR1 is MGHRA, CDR2 YSYEKL. The CDR3 extends over 19 amino acids. CDR3 DNA: TGCGCCAGCAGCCAACGTAGCGGGGGCCTAACCAGCTCCTACAATGAGCAGTTCTTC. This codes for CASSQRSGGLTSSYNEQFF.

The gene calls are TRBV19 and TRBJ2-1; perhaps TRBD1 as D (5 bases). The germline V and J ends were trimmed by 4 bases and 0 bases, with 10 bases remaining between them. Germline-derived CDR1 and CDR2 are LNHDA and SQIVND (reference sequence). This CDR3 spans 15 amino acids. CDR3 nucleotides: TGTGCCAGTAGTACGACAGTGAGCTCCTACAATGAGCAGTTCTTC. Its protein product is CASSTTVSSYNEQFF.

The chain couples TRBV6-6 to TRBJ1-2; no clear D gene. CDR3 length equals 11 residues. Deletions cut 2 bases from V and 8 bases from J, with 6 bases between. CDR1 is MNHNY, CDR2 SVGAGI, per germline (reference sequence). CDR3 sequence: CASSYVEGYTF. CDR3 nucleotides: TGTGCCAGCAGTTACGTCGAGGGCTACACCTTC.

This sequence joins TRBV19 and TRBJ2-4; maybe TRBD1 (7 bases). Germline CDR1 and CDR2: LNHDA and SQIVND (reference sequence). V was trimmed by 4 bases and J by 7 bases, leaving 8 bases between them. The CDR3 runs 12 residues. This chain's CDR3 is CASSTGGNIQYF. The CDR3 DNA is TGTGCCAGTAGTACAGGGGGGAACATTCAGTACTTC.

This chain joins TRBV5-1 and TRBJ2-7, with 9 bases matching TRBD1. Germline loops: CDR1 SGHRS, CDR2 YFSETQ. CDR3 length: 14 amino acids. V shed 4 bases and J 9 bases; nucleotides not matched to a gene: 11. The CDR3 coding sequence is TGCGCCAGCAGCGGGGGACAGGGTGATCTCGGGCAGTACTTC. Translating it yields CASSGGQGDLGQYF.